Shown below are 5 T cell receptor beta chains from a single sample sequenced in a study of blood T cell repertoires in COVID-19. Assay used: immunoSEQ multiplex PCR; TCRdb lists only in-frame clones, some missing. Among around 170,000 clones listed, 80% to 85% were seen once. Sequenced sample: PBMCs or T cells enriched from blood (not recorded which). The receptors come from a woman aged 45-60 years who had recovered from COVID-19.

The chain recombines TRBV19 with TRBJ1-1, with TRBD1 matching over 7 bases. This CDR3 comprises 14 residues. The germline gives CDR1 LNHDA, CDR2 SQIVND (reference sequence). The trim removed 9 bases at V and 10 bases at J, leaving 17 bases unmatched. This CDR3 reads CASRGQAALGGAFF. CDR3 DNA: TGTGCCAGCCGCGGACAGGCTGCCCTTGGGGGAGCTTTCTTT.

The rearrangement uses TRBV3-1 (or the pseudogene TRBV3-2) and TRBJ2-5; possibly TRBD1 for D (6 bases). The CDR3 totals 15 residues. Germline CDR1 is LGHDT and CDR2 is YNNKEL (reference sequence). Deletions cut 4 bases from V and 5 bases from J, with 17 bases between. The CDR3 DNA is TGTGCCAGCAGCCCCAGGGACACGTTGAGGGAGACCCAGTACTTC. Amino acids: CASSPRDTLRETQYF.

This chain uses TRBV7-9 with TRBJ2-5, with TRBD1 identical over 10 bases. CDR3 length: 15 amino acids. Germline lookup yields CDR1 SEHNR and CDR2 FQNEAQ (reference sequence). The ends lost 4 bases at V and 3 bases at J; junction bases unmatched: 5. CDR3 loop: CASSSLTGGEETQYF. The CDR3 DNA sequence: TGTGCCAGCAGCTCGCTGACAGGGGGCGAAGAGACCCAGTACTTC.

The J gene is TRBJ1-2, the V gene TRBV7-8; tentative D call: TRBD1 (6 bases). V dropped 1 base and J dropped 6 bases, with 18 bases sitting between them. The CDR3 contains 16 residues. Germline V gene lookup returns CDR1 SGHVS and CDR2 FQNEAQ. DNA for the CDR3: TGTGCCAGCAGCTTAGGAGTTCACAGGGTAGAGAATGGCTACACCTTC. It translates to CASSLGVHRVENGYTF.

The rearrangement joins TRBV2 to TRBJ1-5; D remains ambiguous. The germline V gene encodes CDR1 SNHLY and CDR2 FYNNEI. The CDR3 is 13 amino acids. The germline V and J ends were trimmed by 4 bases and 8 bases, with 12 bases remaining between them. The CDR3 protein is CASSGAPSKPQHF. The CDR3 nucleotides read TGTGCCAGCAGTGGGGCTCCTTCTAAGCCCCAGCATTTT.